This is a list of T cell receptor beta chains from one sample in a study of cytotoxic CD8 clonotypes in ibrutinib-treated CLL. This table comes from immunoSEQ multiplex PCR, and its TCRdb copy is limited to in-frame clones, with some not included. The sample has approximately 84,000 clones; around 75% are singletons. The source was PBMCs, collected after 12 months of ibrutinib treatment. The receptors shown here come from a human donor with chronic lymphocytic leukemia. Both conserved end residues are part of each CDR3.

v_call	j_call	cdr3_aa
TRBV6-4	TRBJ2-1	CASSTGTGVRQFF
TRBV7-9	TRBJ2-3	CASGEGDTQYF
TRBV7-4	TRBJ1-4	CASSPRTGGFETNEKLFF
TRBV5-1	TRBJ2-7	CASSPGLSTYEQYF
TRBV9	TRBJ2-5	CASSGKGETQYF
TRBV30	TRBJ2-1	CACPPGGGGDEQFF
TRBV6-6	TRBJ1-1	CASSWGSGDTEAFF
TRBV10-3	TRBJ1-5	CAISPIGREAQHF
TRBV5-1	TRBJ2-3	CASSLGGGTDTQYF
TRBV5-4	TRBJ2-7	CASSLDSVGEQYF
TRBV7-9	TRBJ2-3	CASSPGPDTQYF
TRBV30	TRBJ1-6	CAWSDPRTGFSNSPLHF
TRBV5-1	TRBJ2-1	CASSLADQRNEQFF
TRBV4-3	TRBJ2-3	CASSQDLGSGADTQYF
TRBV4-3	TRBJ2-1	CASSQAILAGGNEQFF
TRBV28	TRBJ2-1	CASSPVAGYYNEQFF
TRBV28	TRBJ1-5	CASSRFNQPQHF
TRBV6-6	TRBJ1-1	CATINRNTEAFF
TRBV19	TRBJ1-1	CASSSPSLGGEAFF
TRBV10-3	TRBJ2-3	CAISESTRGPSTDTQYF
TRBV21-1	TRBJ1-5	CASSKAPQGAESNQPQHF
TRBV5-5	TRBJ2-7	CASSQHYEQYF
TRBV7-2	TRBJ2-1	CASSPTSVVEQFF
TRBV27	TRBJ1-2	CASSYGGHGNYGYTF
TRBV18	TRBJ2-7	CASSPPGGTSYEQYF
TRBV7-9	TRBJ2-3	CANSSGLAAADTQYF
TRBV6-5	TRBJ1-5	CASSYPRGGGGQPQHF
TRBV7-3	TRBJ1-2	CATEREGGYTF
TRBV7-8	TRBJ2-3	CASSPRLAGGPMDTQYF
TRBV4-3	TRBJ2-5	CASSPGSYQETQYF
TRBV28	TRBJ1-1	CASRANTEAFF
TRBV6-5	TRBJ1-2	CASRATGFGYTF
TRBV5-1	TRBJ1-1	CASSLAGGLGAFF
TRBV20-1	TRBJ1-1	CSPRGAFF
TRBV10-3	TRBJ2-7	CAISPLTSGLSYEQYF
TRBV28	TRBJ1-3	CASSPSGQGAGNTIYF
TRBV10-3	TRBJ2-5	CATAVQETQYF
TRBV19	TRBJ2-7	CASNTAVGGRGSYEQYF
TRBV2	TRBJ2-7	CASSGGEQYF
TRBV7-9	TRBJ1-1	CASTSMGGTEAFF
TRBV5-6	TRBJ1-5	CASSLSRGVGQPQHF
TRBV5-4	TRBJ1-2	CASNIGTGGPGGYTF
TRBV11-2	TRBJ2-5	CASRRLAGGRGTQYF